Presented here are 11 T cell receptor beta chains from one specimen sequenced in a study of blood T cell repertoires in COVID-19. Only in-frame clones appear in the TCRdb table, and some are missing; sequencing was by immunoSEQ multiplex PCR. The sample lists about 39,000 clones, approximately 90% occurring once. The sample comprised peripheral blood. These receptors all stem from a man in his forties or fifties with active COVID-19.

The CDR3 here is CASSPVGLGPYEQYF. CDR3 coding DNA: TGTGCCAGCTCACCAGTGGGACTAGGTCCCTACGAGCAGTACTTC. The J gene is TRBJ2-7, the V gene TRBV18; TRBD2 agrees at 8 bases. Germline-derived CDR1 and CDR2 are KGHSH and LQKENI. The V segment lost 2 bases and the J segment 2 bases; nucleotides outside the gene matches: 5. The CDR3 runs 15 residues.

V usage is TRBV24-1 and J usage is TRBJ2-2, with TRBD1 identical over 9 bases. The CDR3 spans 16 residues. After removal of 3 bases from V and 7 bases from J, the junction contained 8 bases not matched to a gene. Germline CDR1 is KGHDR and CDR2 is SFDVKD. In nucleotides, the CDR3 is TGTGCCACCAGTGATCCCGGGACAGGGTTGAACGGGGAGCTGTTTTTT. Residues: CATSDPGTGLNGELFF.

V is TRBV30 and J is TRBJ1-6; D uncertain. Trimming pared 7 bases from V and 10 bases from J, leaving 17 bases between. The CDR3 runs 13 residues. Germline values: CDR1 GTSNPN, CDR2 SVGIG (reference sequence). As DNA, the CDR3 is TGTGCCTATTTACCTTCGCCGGGGTCACCCCTCCACTTT. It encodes CAYLPSPGSPLHF.

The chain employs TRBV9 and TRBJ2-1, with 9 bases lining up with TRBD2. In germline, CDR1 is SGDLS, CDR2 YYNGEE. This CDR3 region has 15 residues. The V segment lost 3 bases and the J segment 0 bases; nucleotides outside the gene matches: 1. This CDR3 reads CASSGSGSSYNEQFF. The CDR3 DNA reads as TGTGCCAGCAGCGGTAGCGGGAGCTCCTACAATGAGCAGTTCTTC.

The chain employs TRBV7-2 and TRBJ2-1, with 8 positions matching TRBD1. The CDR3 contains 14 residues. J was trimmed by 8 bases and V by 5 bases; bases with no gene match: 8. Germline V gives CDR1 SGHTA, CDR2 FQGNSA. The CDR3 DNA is TGTGCCAGCAGCGACCGGACAGGGAAGGATGAGCAGTTCTTC. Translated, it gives CASSDRTGKDEQFF.

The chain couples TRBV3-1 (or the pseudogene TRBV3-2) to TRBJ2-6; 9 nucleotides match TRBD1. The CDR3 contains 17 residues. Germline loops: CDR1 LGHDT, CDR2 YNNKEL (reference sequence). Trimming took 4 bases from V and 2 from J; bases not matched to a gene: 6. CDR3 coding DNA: TGTGCCAGCAGCCGCTCCGGGACAGGGACTGGGGCCAACGTCCTGACTTTC. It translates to CASSRSGTGTGANVLTF.

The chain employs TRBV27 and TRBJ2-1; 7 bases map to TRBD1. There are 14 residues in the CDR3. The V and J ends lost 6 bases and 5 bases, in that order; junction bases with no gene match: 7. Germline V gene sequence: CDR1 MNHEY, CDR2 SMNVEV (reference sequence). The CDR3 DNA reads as TGTGCCAGCAGCAGGGACAGTCCGGACAATGAGCAGTTCTTC. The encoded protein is CASSRDSPDNEQFF.

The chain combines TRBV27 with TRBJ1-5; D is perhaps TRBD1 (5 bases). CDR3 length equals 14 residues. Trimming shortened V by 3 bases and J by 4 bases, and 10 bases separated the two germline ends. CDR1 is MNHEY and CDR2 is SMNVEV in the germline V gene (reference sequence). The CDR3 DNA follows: TGTGCCAGCAGTTTTGCGGGGGGAAATCAGCCCCAGCATTTT. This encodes CASSFAGGNQPQHF.

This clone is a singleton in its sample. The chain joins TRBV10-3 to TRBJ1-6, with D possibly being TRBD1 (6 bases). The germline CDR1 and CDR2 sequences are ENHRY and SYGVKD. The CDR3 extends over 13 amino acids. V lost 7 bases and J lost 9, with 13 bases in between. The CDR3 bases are TGTGCCATCATGCAGGGGATAGGTTCACCCCTCCACTTT. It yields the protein CAIMQGIGSPLHF.

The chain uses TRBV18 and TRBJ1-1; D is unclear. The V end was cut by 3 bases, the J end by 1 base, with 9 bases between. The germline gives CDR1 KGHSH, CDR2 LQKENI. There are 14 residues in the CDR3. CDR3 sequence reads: CASSPIRGNTEAFF. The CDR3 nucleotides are TGTGCCAGCTCACCGATACGGGGGAACACTGAAGCTTTCTTT.

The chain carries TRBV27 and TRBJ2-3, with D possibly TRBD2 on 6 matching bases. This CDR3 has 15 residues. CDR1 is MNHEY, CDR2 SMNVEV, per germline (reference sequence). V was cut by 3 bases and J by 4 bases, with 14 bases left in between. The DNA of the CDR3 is TGTGCCAGCAGTTTTGTCCCCGGAGGGCCAGATACGCAGTATTTT. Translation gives CASSFVPGGPDTQYF.